This T cell receptor beta chain was sequenced in a study of blood T cell repertoires in COVID-19 (dated by TCRdb to between 2020 and 2021). Study-level background: Samples covering the acute and convalescent phases of COVID-19 were provided by collaborators in the United States, Italy and Spain. The material from the prospective study consisted of cDNA or gDNA derived from T cells, B-cell-depleted T cells, or PBMCs. Deeply sampled blood TCRbeta repertoires from subjects exposed to, actively infected with, or recovered from COVID-19 were included in the dataset. The repertoires were made available in a free public database intended to serve as a resource for research on the immune response to SARS-CoV-2. The samples were drawn from the first 160 participants of the ongoing ImmuneRACE study and from under 1,500 subjects provided by 6 global collaborators. The sample metadata nearly always contained a de-identified subject ID, COVID-19 status, age in years and sex. HLA class I and class II types, where available, came from metadata supplied by the sample provider rather than from assay-based typing.

General conclusions and limits of the study: The quantity of clinical and demographic metadata differed by source and by participant and was supplied without curation.

The germline V gene provides CDR1 SGHRS and CDR2 YFSETQ. The CDR3, cysteine through phenylalanine, is 18 amino acids long. Just the 54-base CDR3 DNA is kept, in frame starting at base 1. From V the trimming removes 3 bases and from J it removes 0 bases, while the gene matches leave 11 bases of the junction unaccounted for. This clone was found once. The antigen it binds to is not known. Base quality data are lacking; no much larger clone is found one base away. Whole blood was collected in K2EDTA tubes by collaborating institutions according to the institutions' own protocols. For TCRbeta analysis, collaborator samples were shipped as frozen whole blood, as isolated PBMCs, or as DNA extracted from either sample type. The immunoSEQ Assay, a bias-controlled multiplex PCR, was used to amplify TCRbeta CDR3 regions from genomic DNA. The study's own analysis went as follows. Nucleated cell counts per sample were estimated from amplification of reference gene primers within the assay. To quantify the absolute abundance of each unique TCRbeta CDR3 rearrangement, sequence reads were collapsed and filtered. For each sample, productive Simpson clonality was calculated by taking the square root of Simpson's diversity index across productive rearrangements. TCRdb provides this immuneACCESS table in a form limited to in-frame rearrangements. Some clones are lacking; in checked studies, under half of them reflect an unresolved V gene, and why the rest are absent is not known. V, J and clone size are taken as reported in that table, and D and trimming were inferred from the DNA itself. This sample gives a few hundred thousand clones in total; roughly nine tenths of them show up just once. Of the sample, 2% to 2.5% is held by the ten largest clones.

The V and J segments used are TRBV5-1 and TRBJ2-3; 9 bases in the junction line up with TRBD2. The sequenced sample consisted of peripheral blood. The receptor was derived from a woman aged 45-65 years with acute or convalescent COVID-19. The CDR3 region: CASSSGGGLAGSTDTQYF. The DNA sequence follows: TGCGCCAGCAGCTCGGGAGGAGGTCTAGCGGGGAGCACAGATACGCAGTATTTT.